This TCR beta chain was observed in a study of technical replicates of blood from a handful of donors. The table came from immunoSEQ multiplex PCR; TCRdb's copy has only in-frame clones and leaves some out. This table holds around 100,000 clones, 95% found once. The CDR3 extends over 21 amino acids. This clone has just one count. Sequencing was carried out using T cells isolated from PBMCs. This chain uses TRBV21-1 with TRBJ1-3; no DNA check was done on the table's D call, TRBD1. TRBV21-1 is a pseudogene. This receptor was obtained from a human donor in good health. DNA for the CDR3: TGTGCCAGCAGCAAAGGAGGAGAGCGGACGCGAGGGGGTAGTACTGGAAACACCATATATTTT. Residues: CASSKGGERTRGGSTGNTIYF.